A single TCR beta chain is shown here with its context. What it binds is unknown. The sample belongs to a study of OX40 agonist ivuxolimab in advanced cancers. Across the study: Ivuxolimab, an antibody acting as an agonist of OX40 (CD134), was used to treat patients. Study-level findings and limits: Normalized expansion of T-cell clones was also low for some nonresponders. CD4+ and CD8+ blood T cells expanded clonally by week 6 at 0.1 to 3.0 mg/kg.

Some clones are missing from TCRdb's copy, which holds only in-frame ones; the method was immunoSEQ multiplex PCR. The data show 70,000 to 95,000 clones, around nine tenths seen once. Autoimmune disease history or systemic immunosuppression disqualified patients. Trimming at V came to 0 bases and at J to 3 bases, leaving 6 bases not matched to a gene. The CDR3 covers 17 residues. Germline-derived CDR1 and CDR2 are SGHRS and YFSETQ. The rearrangement joins TRBV5-1 to TRBJ2-3; TRBD2 matches at 11 bases. The specimen was CD4+ or CD8+ T cells sorted from blood, collected in a trial of the OX40 agonist ivuxolimab. The clonotype originates from an adult with an advanced solid tumor such as melanoma, head and neck, liver or kidney cancer. This CDR3 is CASSLGASSGRTDTQYF. The CDR3 bases are TGCGCCAGCAGCTTGGGGGCCTCTAGCGGGAGGACAGATACGCAGTATTTT.